The 10 T cell receptor beta chains in this list originate from one sample, sequenced in a study of blood T cell repertoires in COVID-19. Assay used: immunoSEQ multiplex PCR; TCRdb lists only in-frame clones, some missing. The data contain some 200,000 clones, 88% of them singletons. The sample consisted of peripheral blood. Receptors originate from an older man with acute or convalescent COVID-19.

The chain joins TRBV19 to TRBJ1-4; D perhaps matches TRBD1 (5 bases). The germline V and J ends were trimmed by 6 bases and 8 bases, with 13 bases remaining between them. The CDR3 totals 13 residues. Germline V CDR1 and CDR2: LNHDA, SQIVND (reference sequence). The CDR3 is CASRGRAGEKLFF. In nucleotides, the CDR3 is TGTGCCAGTAGGGGCAGGGCGGGAGAAAAACTGTTTTTT.

The genes are TRBV6-1 and TRBJ1-1, with TRBD1 matching 10 bases. Germline loops: CDR1 MNHNS, CDR2 SASEGT. V shed 3 bases and J 9 bases; nucleotides not matched to a gene: 7. This CDR3 contains 14 residues. Here the CDR3 reads CASSDSGTGVKAFF. CDR3 sequence (DNA): TGTGCCAGCAGTGATTCCGGGACAGGGGTGAAAGCTTTCTTT.

This clone was observed a handful of times. The genes are TRBV18 and TRBJ2-3; the D is unclear. CDR3 size: 13 residues. Germline assignment: CDR1 KGHSH and CDR2 LQKENI. Trimming removed 4 bases from V and 4 bases from J, with 9 bases in between. CDR3 protein: CASSQSGADTQYF. The CDR3 DNA reads TGTGCCAGCTCACAATCAGGTGCAGATACGCAGTATTTT.

V gene TRBV2 combines with J gene TRBJ2-2, with D possibly matching TRBD2 (6 bases). CDR3 length: 12 amino acids. Germline V gives CDR1 SNHLY, CDR2 FYNNEI. The CDR3, as DNA: TGTGCTGGAGCGGGGAACACCGGGGAGCTGTTTTTT. It codes for CAGAGNTGELFF.

The rearrangement joins TRBV7-9 to TRBJ2-1, with TRBD2 as a possible D gene (6 bases). V lost 3 bases to trimming and J lost 0 bases, with 9 bases between them. The CDR3 is made up of 15 amino acids. Germline-derived CDR1 and CDR2 are SEHNR and FQNEAQ (reference sequence). The CDR3 spells CASSLYGSSYNEQFF. The CDR3 bases are TGTGCCAGCAGCTTGTACGGGAGCTCCTACAATGAGCAGTTCTTC.

The rearrangement links TRBV6-2 or TRBV6-3 to TRBJ1-3, with D unclear. The CDR3 covers 18 residues. The ends were cut back, 0 bases at V and 0 bases at J, with 15 bases in the middle. The V gene's germline CDR1 is MNHEY and CDR2 SVGEGT. CDR3 sequence (DNA): TGTGCCAGCAGTTACTCGAACGCCAGGATTAGCTCTGGAAACACCATATATTTT. Protein product: CASSYSNARISSGNTIYF.

The chain recombines TRBV27 with TRBJ1-1, with D hard to call. CDR1 and CDR2 from the germline V gene are MNHEY and SMNVEV (reference sequence). V was clipped by 5 bases and J by 4 bases, with 17 bases between them. The CDR3 spans 15 residues. CDR3 nucleotide sequence: TGTGCCAGCAGTCCATCCCCGGTAACGGGCACTGAAGCTTTCTTT. It encodes CASSPSPVTGTEAFF.

The V call is TRBV18, the J call TRBJ2-5, with TRBD1 identical over 9 bases. The germline V gene encodes CDR1 KGHSH and CDR2 LQKENI. This CDR3 is built from 15 residues. V lost 6 bases to trimming and J lost 1 base; unmatched junction nucleotides: 6. The CDR3, as DNA: TGTGCCAGCTCGCAGAGACAGGGGGTCCAAGAGACCCAGTACTTC. It encodes CASSQRQGVQETQYF. Full variable domain (missing parts from reference TRBV18 and TRBJ2-5): NAGVMQNPRHLVRRRGQEARLRCSPMKGHSHVYWYRQLPEEGLKFMVYLQKENIIDESGMPKERFSAEFPKEGPSILRIQQVVRGDSAAYFCASSQRQGVQETQYFGPGTRLLVL.

The chain has TRBV7-2 and TRBJ1-1, with TRBD1 matching 8 bases. Germline trimming cut 10 bases from V and 4 bases from J; bases unmatched to any gene: 8. Germline assignment: CDR1 SGHTA and CDR2 FQGNSA. The CDR3 is 13 residues long. CDR3: CATKTGGSTEAFF. Here the CDR3 DNA reads TGTGCCACCAAAACAGGGGGAAGCACTGAAGCTTTCTTT.

The V gene is TRBV19, the J gene TRBJ2-5, with 8 bases that match TRBD2. With 8 bases clipped from V and 1 base from J, the junction kept 9 bases outside the gene matches. This CDR3 comprises 15 residues. Germline CDR1 reads LNHDA; CDR2 reads SQIVND (reference sequence). The CDR3 DNA reads TGTGCCAGTGACCGGGAGGGGGGGACCCAAGAGACCCAGTACTTC. It is translated as CASDREGGTQETQYF.